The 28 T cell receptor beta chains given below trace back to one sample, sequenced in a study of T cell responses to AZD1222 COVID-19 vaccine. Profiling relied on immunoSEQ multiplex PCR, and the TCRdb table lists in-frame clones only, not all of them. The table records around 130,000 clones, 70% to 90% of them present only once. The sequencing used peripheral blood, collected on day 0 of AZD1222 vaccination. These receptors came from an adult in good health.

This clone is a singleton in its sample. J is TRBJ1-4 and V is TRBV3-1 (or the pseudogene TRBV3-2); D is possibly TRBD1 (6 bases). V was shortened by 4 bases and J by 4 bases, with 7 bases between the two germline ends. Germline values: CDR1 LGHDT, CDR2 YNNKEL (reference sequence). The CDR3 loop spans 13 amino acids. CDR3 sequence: CASSRRGNEKLFF. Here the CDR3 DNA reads TGTGCCAGCAGCCGCAGGGGTAATGAAAAACTGTTTTTT.

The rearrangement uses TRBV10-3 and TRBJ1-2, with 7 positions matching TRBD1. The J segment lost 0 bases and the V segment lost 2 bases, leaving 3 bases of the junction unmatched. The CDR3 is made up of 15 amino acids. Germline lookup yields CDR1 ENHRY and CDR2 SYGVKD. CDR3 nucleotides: TGTGCCATCAGTGAGCGGGACAGATCTAACTATGGCTACACCTTC. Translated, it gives CAISERDRSNYGYTF.

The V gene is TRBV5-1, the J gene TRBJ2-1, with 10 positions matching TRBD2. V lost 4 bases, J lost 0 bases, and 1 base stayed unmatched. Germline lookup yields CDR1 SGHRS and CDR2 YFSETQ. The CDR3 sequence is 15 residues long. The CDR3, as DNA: TGCGCCAGCAGCAGCGGGGGGGACTCCTACAATGAGCAGTTCTTC. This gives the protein CASSSGGDSYNEQFF. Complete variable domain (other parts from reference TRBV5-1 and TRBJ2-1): KAGVTQTPRYLIKTRGQQVTLSCSPISGHRSVSWYQQTPGQGLQFLFEYFSETQRNKGNFPGRFSGRQFSNSRSEMNVSTLELGDSALYLCASSSGGDSYNEQFFGPGTRLTVL.

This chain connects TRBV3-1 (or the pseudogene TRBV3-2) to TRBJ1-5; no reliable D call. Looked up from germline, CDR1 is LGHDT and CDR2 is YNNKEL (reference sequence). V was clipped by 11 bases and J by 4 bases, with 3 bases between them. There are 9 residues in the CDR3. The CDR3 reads CAANQPQHF. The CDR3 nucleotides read TGTGCCGCTAATCAGCCCCAGCATTTT.

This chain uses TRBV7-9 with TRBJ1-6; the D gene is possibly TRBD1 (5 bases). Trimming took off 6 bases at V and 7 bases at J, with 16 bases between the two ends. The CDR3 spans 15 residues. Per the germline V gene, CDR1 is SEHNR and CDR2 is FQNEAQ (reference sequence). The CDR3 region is CASSSRQNVNSPLHF. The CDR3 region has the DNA TGTGCCAGCAGTTCTAGACAGAATGTAAATTCACCCCTCCACTTT.

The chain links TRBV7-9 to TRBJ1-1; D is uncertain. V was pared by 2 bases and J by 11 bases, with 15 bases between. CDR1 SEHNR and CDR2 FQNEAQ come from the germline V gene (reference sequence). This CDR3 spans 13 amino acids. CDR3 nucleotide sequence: TGTGCCAGCAGCTTAACAGACTGGGGAGAGGCTTTCTTT. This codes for CASSLTDWGEAFF.

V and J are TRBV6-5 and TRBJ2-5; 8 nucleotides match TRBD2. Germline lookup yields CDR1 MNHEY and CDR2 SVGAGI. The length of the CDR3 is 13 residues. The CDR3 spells CRTGGVPQETQYF. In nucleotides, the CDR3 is TGTAGAACGGGGGGGGTCCCCCAAGAGACCCAGTACTTC.

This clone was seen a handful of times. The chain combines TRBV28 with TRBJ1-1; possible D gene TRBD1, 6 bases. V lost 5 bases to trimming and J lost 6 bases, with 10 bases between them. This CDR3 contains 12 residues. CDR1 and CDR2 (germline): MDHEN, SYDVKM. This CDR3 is CASSLQGPEAFF. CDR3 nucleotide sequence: TGTGCCAGCAGTCTACAGGGACCTGAAGCTTTCTTT.

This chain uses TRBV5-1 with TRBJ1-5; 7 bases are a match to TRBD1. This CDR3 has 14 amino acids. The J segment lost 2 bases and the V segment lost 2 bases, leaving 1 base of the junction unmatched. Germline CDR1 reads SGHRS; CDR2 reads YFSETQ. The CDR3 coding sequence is TGCGCCAGCAGCTTCACAGGGGGCAATCAGCCCCAGCATTTT. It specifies CASSFTGGNQPQHF.

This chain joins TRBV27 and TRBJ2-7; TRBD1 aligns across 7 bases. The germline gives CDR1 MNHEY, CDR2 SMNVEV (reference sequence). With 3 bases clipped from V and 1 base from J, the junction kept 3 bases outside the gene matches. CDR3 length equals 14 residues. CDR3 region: CASSFARGSYEQYF. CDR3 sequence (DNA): TGTGCCAGCAGTTTTGCCAGGGGGTCCTACGAGCAGTACTTC.

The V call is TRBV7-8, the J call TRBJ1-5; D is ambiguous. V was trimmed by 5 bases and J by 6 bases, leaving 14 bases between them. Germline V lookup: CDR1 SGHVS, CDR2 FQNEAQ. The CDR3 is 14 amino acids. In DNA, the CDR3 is TGTGCCAGCAGCGATCACATTACGCTTCAGCCCCAGCATTTT. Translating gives CASSDHITLQPQHF.

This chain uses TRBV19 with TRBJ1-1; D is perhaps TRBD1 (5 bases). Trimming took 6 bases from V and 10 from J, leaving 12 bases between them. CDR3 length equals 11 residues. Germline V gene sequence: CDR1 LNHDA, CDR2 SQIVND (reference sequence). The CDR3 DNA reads TGTGCCAGTAGCGGGGCCTTGGCAGCTTTCTTT. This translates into CASSGALAAFF.

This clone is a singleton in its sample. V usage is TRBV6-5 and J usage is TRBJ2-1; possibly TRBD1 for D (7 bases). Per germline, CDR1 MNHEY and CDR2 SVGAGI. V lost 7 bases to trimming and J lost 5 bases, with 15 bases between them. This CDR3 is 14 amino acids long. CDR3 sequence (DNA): TGTGCCAGCAACCAGGGGGGCCCCCACAATGAGCAGTTCTTC. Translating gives CASNQGGPHNEQFF.

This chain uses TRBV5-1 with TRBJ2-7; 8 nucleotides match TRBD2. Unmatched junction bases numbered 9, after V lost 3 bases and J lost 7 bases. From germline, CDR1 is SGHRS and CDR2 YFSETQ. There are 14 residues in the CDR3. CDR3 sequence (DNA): TGCGCCAGCAGCTCTGGACTAGCTGTGCGGGAGCAGTACTTC. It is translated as CASSSGLAVREQYF.

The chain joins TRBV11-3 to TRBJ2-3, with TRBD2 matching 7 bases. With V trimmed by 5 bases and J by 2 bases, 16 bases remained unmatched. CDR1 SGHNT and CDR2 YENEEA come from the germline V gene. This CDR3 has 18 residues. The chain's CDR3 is CASSTRWAGTNDTDTQYF. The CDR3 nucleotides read TGTGCCAGCAGCACACGATGGGCCGGGACTAACGACACAGATACGCAGTATTTT.

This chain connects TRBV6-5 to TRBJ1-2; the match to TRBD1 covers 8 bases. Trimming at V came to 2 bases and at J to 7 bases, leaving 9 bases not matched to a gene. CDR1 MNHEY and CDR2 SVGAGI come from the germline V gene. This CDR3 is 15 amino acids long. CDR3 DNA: TGTGCCAGCAGTTACCCCCAGGGGGCAAGTGGTGGCTACACCTTC. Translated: CASSYPQGASGGYTF.

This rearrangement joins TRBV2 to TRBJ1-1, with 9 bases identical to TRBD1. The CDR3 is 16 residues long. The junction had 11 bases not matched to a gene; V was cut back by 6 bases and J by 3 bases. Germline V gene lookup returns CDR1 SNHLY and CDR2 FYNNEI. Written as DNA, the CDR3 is TGTGCCAGCAGGGAAACACAGGGGGCAGGGGACACTGAAGCTTTCTTT. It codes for CASRETQGAGDTEAFF.

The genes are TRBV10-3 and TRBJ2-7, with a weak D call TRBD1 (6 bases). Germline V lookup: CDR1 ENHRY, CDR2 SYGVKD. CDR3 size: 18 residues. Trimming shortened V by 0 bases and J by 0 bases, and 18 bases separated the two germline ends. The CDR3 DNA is TGTGCCATCAGTGAGTCGTCGAGGGACACTTTGTACTCCTACGAGCAGTACTTC. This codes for CAISESSRDTLYSYEQYF.

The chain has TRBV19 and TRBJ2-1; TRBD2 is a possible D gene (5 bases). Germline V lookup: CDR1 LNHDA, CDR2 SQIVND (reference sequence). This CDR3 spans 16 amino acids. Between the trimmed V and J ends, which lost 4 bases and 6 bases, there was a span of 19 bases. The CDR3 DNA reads TGTGCCAGTAGTACGGGGAGAGGACGCCGTGGCAATGAGCAGTTCTTC. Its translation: CASSTGRGRRGNEQFF.

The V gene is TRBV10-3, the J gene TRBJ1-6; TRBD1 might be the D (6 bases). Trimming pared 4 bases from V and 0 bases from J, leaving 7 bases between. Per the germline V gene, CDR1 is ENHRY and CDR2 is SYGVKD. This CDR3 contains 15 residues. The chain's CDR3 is CAISGDISYNSPLHF. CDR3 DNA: TGTGCCATCAGTGGGGACATCTCCTATAATTCACCCCTCCACTTT.

The CDR3 loop is CAISGGQGDSPLHF. The DNA of the CDR3 is TGTGCCATCAGTGGGGGACAGGGGGATTCACCCCTCCACTTT. This rearrangement joins TRBV10-3 to TRBJ1-6, with 11 bases aligning to TRBD1. The junction had 1 base not matched to a gene; V was cut back by 4 bases and J by 8 bases. Germline-derived CDR1 and CDR2 are ENHRY and SYGVKD. The CDR3 totals 14 residues.

Written as DNA, the CDR3 is TGTGCCAGTAGTATTGGAACTAGCGGATTCGGGGTCTACGAGCAGTACTTC. This translates into CASSIGTSGFGVYEQYF. This chain joins TRBV19 and TRBJ2-7, with 8 nucleotides matching TRBD2. V dropped 3 bases and J dropped 3; count of bases not matched to a gene: 13. The length of the CDR3 is 17 residues. Germline V CDR1 and CDR2: LNHDA, SQIVND (reference sequence).

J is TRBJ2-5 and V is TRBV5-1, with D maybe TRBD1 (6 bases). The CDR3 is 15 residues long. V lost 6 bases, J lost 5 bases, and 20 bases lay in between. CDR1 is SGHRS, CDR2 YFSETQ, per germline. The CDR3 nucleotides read TGCGCCAGCAATGGGGGCGATACCCTTGCGGAGACCCAGTACTTC. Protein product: CASNGGDTLAETQYF.

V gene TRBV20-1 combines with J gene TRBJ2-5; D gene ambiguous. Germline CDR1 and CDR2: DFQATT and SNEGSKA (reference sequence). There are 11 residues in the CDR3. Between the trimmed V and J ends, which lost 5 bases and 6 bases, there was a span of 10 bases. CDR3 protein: CSAVILQTQYF. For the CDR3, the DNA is TGCAGTGCTGTAATTTTACAGACCCAGTACTTC.

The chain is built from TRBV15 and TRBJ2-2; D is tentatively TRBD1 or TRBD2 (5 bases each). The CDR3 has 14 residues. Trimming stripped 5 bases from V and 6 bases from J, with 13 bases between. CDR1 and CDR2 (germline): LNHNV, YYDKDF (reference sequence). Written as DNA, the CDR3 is TGTGCCACCAGCGAAGCCAGGGACCCCGGGGAGCTGTTTTTT. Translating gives CATSEARDPGELFF.

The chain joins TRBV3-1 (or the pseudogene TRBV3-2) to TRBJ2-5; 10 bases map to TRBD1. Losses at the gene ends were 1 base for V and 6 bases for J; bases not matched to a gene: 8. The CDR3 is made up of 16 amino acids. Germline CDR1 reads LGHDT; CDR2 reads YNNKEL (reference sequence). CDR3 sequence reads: CASSQGVGTGVQTQYF. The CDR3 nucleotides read TGTGCCAGCAGCCAAGGGGTCGGGACAGGGGTGCAGACCCAGTACTTC.

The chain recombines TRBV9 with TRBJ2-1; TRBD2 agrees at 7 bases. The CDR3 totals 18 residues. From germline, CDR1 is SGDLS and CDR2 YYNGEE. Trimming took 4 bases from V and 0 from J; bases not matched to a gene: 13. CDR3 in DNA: TGTGCCAGCAGCCACTCCATAGCGGGCGAGAGCTCCTACAATGAGCAGTTCTTC. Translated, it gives CASSHSIAGESSYNEQFF. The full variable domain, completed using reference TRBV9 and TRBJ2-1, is DSGVTQTPKHLITATGQRVTLRCSPRSGDLSVYWYQQSLDQGLQFLIQYYNGEERAKGNILERFSAQQFPDLHSELNLSSLELGDSALYFCASSHSIAGESSYNEQFFGPGTRLTVL.

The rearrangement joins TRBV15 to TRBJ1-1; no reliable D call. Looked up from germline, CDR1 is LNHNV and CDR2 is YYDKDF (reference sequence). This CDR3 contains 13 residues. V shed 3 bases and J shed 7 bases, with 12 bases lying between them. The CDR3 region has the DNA TGTGCCACCAGCAGGGAGACTGAGAGTGAAGCTTTCTTT. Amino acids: CATSRETESEAFF.